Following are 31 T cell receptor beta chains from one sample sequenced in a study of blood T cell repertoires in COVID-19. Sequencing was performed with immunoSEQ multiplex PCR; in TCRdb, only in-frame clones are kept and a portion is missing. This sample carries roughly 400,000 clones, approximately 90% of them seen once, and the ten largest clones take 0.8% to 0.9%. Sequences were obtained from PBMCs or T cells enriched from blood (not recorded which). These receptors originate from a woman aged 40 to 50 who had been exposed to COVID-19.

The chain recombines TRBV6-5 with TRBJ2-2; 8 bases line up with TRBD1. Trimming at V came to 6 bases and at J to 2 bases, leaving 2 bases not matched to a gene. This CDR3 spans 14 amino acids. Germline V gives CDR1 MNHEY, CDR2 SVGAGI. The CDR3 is CASRPGGNTGELFF. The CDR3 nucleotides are TGTGCCAGCAGACCAGGGGGCAACACCGGGGAGCTGTTTTTT.

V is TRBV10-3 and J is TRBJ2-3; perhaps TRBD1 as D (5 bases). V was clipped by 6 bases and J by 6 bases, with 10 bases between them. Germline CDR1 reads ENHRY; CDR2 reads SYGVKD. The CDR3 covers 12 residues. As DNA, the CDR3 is TGTGCCATCAGGGGGCTGGGGGATACGCAGTATTTT. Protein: CAIRGLGDTQYF.

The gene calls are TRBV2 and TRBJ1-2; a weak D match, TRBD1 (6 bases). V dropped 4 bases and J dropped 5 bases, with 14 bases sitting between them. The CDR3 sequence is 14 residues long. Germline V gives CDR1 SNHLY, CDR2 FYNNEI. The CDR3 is CASSVGGVVYGYTF. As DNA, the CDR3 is TGTGCCAGCAGTGTAGGGGGGGTCGTTTATGGCTACACCTTC.

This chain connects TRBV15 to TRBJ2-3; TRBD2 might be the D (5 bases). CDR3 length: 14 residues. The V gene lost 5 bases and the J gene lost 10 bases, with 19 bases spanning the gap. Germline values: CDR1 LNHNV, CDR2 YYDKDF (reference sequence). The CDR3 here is CATSGNTRRVAQYF. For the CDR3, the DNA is TGTGCCACCAGCGGCAATACTAGACGGGTCGCGCAGTATTTT.

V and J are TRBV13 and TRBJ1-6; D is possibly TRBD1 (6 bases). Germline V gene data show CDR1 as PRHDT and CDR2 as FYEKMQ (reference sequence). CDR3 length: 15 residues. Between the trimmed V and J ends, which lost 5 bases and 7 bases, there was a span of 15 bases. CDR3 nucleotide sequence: TGTGCCAGCAGCCCAGGGACACGGACGAATTCACCCCTCCACTTT. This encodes CASSPGTRTNSPLHF.

CDR3 coding DNA: TGTGCCAGCAGTTTCCGGGATAGCTCCTATAATTCACCCCTCCACTTT. It translates to CASSFRDSSYNSPLHF. The chain recombines TRBV6-2 or TRBV6-3 with TRBJ1-6; D not certain. The V gene lost 4 bases and the J gene lost 0 bases, with 10 bases spanning the gap. The CDR3 contains 16 residues. Germline loops: CDR1 MNHEY, CDR2 SVGEGT.

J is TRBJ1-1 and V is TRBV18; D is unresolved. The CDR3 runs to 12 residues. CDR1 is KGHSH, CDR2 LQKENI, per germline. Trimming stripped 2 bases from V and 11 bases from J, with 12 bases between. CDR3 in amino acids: CASSPELREAFF. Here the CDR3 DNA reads TGTGCCAGCTCACCAGAACTCCGAGAGGCTTTCTTT.

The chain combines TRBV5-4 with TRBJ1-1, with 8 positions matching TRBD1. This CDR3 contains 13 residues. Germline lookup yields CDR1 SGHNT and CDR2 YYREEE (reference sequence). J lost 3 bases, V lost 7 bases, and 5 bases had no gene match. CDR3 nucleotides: TGTGCCAGCGGACAGGGTCTGTACACTGAAGCTTTCTTT. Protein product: CASGQGLYTEAFF.

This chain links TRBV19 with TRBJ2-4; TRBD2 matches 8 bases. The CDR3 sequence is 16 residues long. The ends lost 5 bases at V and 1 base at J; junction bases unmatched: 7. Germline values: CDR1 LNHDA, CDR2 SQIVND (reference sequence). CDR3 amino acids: CASSSSTGGAKNIQYF. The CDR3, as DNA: TGTGCCAGTAGTTCTTCGACGGGAGGGGCCAAAAACATTCAGTACTTC.

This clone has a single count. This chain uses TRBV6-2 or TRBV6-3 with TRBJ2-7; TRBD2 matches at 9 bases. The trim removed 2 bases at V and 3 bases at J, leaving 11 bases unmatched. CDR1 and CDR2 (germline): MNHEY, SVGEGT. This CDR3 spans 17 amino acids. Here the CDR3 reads CASSYSLPGTSFYEQYF. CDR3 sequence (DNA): TGTGCCAGCAGTTACAGCTTGCCCGGGACTAGCTTCTACGAGCAGTACTTC.

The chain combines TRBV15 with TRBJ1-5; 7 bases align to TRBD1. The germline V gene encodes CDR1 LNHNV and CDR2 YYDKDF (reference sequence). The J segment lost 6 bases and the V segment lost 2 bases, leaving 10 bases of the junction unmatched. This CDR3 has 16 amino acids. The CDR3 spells CATSRYSTGAGQPQHF. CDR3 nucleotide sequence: TGTGCCACCAGCAGATATAGTACAGGGGCGGGTCAGCCCCAGCATTTT.

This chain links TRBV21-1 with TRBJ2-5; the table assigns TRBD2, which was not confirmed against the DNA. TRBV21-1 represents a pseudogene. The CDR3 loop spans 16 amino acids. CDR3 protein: CASSTRFLAIQETQYF. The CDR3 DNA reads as TGTGCCAGCAGCACAAGGTTCCTAGCTATCCAAGAGACCCAGTACTTC.

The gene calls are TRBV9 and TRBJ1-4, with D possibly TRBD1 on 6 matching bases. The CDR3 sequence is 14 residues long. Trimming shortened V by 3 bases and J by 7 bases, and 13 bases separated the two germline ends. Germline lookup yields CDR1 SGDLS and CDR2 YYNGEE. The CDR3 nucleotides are TGTGCCAGCAGCGCCACAGGGTCTGGTGAAAAACTGTTTTTT. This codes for CASSATGSGEKLFF.

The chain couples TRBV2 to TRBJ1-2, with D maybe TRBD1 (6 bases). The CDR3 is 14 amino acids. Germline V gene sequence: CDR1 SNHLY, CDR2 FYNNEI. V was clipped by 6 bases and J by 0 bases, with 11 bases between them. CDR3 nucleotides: TGTGCCAGCAGCTGGACAGACGCTAACTATGGCTACACCTTC. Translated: CASSWTDANYGYTF.

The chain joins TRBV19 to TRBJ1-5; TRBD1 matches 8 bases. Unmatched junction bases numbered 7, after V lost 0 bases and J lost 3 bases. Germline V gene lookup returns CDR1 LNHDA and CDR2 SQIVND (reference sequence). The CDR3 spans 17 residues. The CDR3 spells CASSIDHQGANNQPQHF. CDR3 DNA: TGTGCCAGTAGTATAGATCATCAGGGGGCAAACAATCAGCCCCAGCATTTT.

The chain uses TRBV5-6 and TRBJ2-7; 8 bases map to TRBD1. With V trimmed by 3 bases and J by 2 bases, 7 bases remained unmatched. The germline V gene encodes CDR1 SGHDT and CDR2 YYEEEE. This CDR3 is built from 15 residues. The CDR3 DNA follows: TGTGCCAGCAGCTCGGATGGACAGGGTGCCTACGAGCAGTACTTC. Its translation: CASSSDGQGAYEQYF. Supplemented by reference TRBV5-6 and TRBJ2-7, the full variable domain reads DAGVTQSPTHLIKTRGQQVTLRCSPKSGHDTVSWYQQALGQGPQFIFQYYEEEERQRGNFPDRFSGHQFPNYSSELNVNALLLGDSALYLCASSSDGQGAYEQYFGPGTRLTVT.

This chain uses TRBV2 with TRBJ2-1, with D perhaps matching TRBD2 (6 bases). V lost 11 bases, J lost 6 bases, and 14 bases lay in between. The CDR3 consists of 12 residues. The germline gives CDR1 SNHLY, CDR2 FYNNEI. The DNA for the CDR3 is TGTGCCTCGGGGGTTAGCGTCAATGAGCAGTTCTTC. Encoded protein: CASGVSVNEQFF.

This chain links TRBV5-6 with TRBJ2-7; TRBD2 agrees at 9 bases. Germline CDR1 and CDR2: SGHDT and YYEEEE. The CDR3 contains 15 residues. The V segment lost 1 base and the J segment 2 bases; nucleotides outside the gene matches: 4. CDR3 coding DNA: TGTGCCAGCAGCTTGATAGCGGGGGCCCCCTACGAGCAGTACTTC. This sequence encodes CASSLIAGAPYEQYF.

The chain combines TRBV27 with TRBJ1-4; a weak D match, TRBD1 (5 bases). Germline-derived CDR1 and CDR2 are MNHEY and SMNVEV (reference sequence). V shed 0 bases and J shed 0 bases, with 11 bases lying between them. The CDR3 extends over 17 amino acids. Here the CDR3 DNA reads TGTGCCAGCAGTTTATCCCCCTCGACAGCAACTAATGAAAAACTGTTTTTT. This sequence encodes CASSLSPSTATNEKLFF.

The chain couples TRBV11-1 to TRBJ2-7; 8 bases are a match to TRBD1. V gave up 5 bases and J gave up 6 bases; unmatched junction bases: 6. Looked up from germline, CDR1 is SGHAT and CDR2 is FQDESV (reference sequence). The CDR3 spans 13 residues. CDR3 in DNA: TGTGCCAGCAGCCCTACGGGACAGGCCGAGCAGTACTTC. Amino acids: CASSPTGQAEQYF.

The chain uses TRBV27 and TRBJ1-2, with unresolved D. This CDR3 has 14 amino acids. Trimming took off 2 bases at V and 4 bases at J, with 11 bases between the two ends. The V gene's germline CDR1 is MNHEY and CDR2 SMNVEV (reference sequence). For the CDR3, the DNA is TGTGCCAGCAGTTTACACCGGGATTCCTATGGCTACACCTTC. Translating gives CASSLHRDSYGYTF.

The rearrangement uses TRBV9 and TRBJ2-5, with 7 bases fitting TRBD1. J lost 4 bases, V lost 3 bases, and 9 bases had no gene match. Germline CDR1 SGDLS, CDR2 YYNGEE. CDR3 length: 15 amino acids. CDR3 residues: CASSGPRDSSETQYF. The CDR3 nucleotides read TGTGCCAGCAGCGGACCCCGGGACAGCTCAGAGACCCAGTACTTC.

The CDR3: CATSRGDRDTYEQYF. Written as DNA, the CDR3 is TGTGCCACCAGCAGAGGGGACAGGGACACTTACGAGCAGTACTTC. The gene calls are TRBV15 and TRBJ2-7; 9 bases align to TRBD1. From germline, CDR1 is LNHNV and CDR2 YYDKDF (reference sequence). This CDR3 has 15 residues. Trimming at V came to 1 base and at J to 4 bases, leaving 5 bases not matched to a gene.

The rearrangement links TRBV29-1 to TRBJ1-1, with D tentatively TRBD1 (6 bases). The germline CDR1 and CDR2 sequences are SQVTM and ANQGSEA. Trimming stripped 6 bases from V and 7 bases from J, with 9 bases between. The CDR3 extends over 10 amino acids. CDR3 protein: CSVATGEAFF. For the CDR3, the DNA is TGCAGCGTAGCGACAGGTGAAGCTTTCTTT. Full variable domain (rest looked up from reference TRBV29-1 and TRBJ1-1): SAVISQKPSRDICQRGTSLTIQCQVDSQVTMMFWYRQQPGQSLTLIATANQGSEATYESGFVIDKFPISRPNLTFSTLTVSNMSPEDSSIYLCSVATGEAFFGQGTRLTVV.

CDR3 bases: TGTGCCAGCAGGAGAGACCCAGGGGGCTATTACAATGAGCAGTTCTTC. Protein product: CASRRDPGGYYNEQFF. The chain carries TRBV21-1 and TRBJ2-1; the table assigns TRBD1, which was not confirmed against the DNA. TRBV21-1 represents a pseudogene. This CDR3 has 16 amino acids.

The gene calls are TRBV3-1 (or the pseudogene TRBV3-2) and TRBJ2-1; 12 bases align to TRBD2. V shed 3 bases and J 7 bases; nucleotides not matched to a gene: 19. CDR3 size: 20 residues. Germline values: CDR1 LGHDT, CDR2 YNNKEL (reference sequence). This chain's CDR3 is CASSHGRGLAGTQVGNEQFF. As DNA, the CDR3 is TGTGCCAGCAGCCACGGACGCGGACTAGCGGGAACCCAGGTGGGGAATGAGCAGTTCTTC.

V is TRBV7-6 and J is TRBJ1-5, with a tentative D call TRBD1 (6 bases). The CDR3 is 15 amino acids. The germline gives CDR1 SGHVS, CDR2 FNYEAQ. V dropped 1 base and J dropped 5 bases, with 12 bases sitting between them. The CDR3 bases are TGTGCCAGCAGCTTAGGAACAGGGCCCTATCAGCCCCAGCATTTT. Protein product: CASSLGTGPYQPQHF.

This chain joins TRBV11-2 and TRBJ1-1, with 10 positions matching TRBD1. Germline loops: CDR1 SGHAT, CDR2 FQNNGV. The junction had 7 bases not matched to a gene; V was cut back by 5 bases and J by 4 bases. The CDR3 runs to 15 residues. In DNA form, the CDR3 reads TGTGCCAGCAGCAAACGACAGGGGGCAGGCACTGAAGCTTTCTTT. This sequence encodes CASSKRQGAGTEAFF.

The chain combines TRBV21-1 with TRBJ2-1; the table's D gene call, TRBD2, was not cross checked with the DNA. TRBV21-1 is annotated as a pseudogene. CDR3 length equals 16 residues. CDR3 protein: CATRGASGTSYNEQFF. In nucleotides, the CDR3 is TGTGCCACCAGGGGGGCCAGCGGGACCTCCTACAATGAGCAGTTCTTC.

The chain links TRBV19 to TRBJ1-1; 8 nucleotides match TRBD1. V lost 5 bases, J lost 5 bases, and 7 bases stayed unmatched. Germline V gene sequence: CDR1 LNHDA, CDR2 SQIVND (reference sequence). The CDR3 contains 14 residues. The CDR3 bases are TGTGCCAGTAGTCACAGGGGGAAGGGAACTGAAGCTTTCTTT. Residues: CASSHRGKGTEAFF.

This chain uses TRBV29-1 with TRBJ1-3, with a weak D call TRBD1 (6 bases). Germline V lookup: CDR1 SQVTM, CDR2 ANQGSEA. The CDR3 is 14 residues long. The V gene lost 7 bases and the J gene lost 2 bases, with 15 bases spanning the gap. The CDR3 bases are TGCAGCGCCGACCTTACAGGGACTGGAAACACCATATATTTT. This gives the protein CSADLTGTGNTIYF.